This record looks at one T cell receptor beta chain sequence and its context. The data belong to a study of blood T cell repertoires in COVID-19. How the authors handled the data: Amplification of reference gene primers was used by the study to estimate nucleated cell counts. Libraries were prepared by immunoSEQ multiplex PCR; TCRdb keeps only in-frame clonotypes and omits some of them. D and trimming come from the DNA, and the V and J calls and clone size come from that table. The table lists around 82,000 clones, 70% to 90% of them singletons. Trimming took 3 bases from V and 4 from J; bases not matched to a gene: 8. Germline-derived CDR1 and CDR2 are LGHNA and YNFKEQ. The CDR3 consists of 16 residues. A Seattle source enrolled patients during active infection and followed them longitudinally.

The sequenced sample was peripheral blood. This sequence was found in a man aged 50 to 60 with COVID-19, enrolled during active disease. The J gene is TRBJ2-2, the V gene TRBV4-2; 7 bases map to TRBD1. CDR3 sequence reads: CASSQETGWSTGELFF. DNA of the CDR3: TGTGCCAGCAGCCAGGAGACAGGGTGGAGCACCGGGGAGCTGTTTTTT.